The rows below give T cell receptor beta chains drawn from one sample of a study of identifying expanded T cells in peripheral blood. Using immunoSEQ multiplex PCR, the repertoire was profiled, and TCRdb retains in-frame clones only, with some absent. The sample gives approximately 130,000 clones, more than 75% of which show up once; roughly 3.3% is in the top ten. Material for sequencing was blood. The receptors derive from a person between 18 and 75 years old in good health. Each CDR3 is given with its conserved first and last residue. The D gene is left open where the match is weak. Expanded clones are given a class, and other clones once, few, many or no size at all.

cdr3_nt	cdr3_aa	v_call	d_call	clone_size	j_call
TGCGCCAGCAGCACGGGACAGGGCTATACCACCGGGGAGCTGTTTTTT	CASSTGQGYTTGELFF	TRBV5-1	TRBD1	.	TRBJ2-2
TGTGCCAGCTCACCCCTGGACAGGGGCTATGGCTACACCTTC	CASSPLDRGYGYTF	TRBV18	TRBD1	.	TRBJ1-2
TGTGCCAGCAGCGTGGCCATGTTGAACACTGAAGCTTTCTTT	CASSVAMLNTEAFF	TRBV9	.	.	TRBJ1-1
TGTGCCAGCAGTCCCCTCGCGGAGTACGAGCAGTACTTC	CASSPLAEYEQYF	TRBV7-2	.	once	TRBJ2-7
TGTGCCAGCAGCCAGGTCTCGGGGGGCCCCGGGCAGCCCCAGCATTTT	CASSQVSGGPGQPQHF	TRBV7-2	.	.	TRBJ1-5
TGTGCCAGCAGCGACAGGGAGCTGGGGAATTCACCCCTCCACTTT	CASSDRELGNSPLHF	TRBV9	.	few	TRBJ1-6
TGTGCCAGCAGCTTAGAGTTCGGGTTCTCACCCCTCCACTTT	CASSLEFGFSPLHF	TRBV11-3	.	.	TRBJ1-6
TGTGCCAGCAGCGCCCCCCCGGCCGGGTCGGACACTGAAGCTTTCTTT	CASSAPPAGSDTEAFF	TRBV7-6	.	.	TRBJ1-1
TGCGCCAGCAGCCAAAATGTGGCCTTTTATGGCTACACCTTC	CASSQNVAFYGYTF	TRBV4-1	.	.	TRBJ1-2
TGCGCCAGCAGCCAAGAATGGGGGTCCAATCAGCCCCAGCATTTT	CASSQEWGSNQPQHF	TRBV4-3	.	.	TRBJ1-5
TGTGCCACCTCAGCCACTCCCGGGACAGGGCGCTCCGAGCAGTACTTC	CATSATPGTGRSEQYF	TRBV18	TRBD1	.	TRBJ2-7
TGTGCCAGCAGCCGTGGAACAGGGAAAAACACAGATACGCAGTATTTT	CASSRGTGKNTDTQYF	TRBV7-6	.	.	TRBJ2-3